The following is a T cell receptor (beta chain) sequence with its context. With 7 bases clipped from V and 0 bases from J, the junction kept 9 bases outside the gene matches. Germline lookup yields CDR1 SQVTM and CDR2 ANQGSEA. This CDR3 spans 17 amino acids. Data came from immunoSEQ multiplex PCR; TCRdb stores just in-frame clones and leaves some out. The sample lists approximately 260,000 clones, approximately 82% occurring once. These data belong to a study of blood T cell repertoires in COVID-19. The V call is TRBV29-1, the J call TRBJ2-1; 13 positions match TRBD2. This clonotype originated in a woman older than 75 with active or convalescent COVID-19. The sequenced sample consisted of peripheral blood. Here the CDR3 DNA reads TGCAGCGCCTCCGGGACTAGCGGGACGAGCTCCTACAATGAGCAGTTCTTC. Residues: CSASGTSGTSSYNEQFF.